Shown below are 28 T cell receptor beta chains from a single sample sequenced in a study of early T cells in non-severe SARS-CoV-2 infection. TCRdb reprocessed the 5' RACE reads via MiXCR and lists one record per CDR3 protein. The table records around 94,000 distinct CDR3 sequences, less than 15% of them present only once. Specimen: whole blood. These receptor sequences come from an adult who was a healthcare worker with PCR-confirmed SARS-CoV-2 infection or an uninfected control (not recorded which).

The J gene is TRBJ1-5, the V gene TRBV11-2; D not resolved. CDR3 length: 15 amino acids. Deletions cut 3 bases from V and 1 base from J, with 10 bases between. Germline lookup yields CDR1 SGHAT and CDR2 FQNNGV. The CDR3 sequence: CASSFRSGSNQPQHF. CDR3 sequence (DNA): TGTGCCAGCAGCTTCAGAAGTGGAAGCAATCAGCCCCAGCATTTT.

Many counts were recorded for this clonotype. The chain recombines TRBV19 with TRBJ2-1; 7 bases map to TRBD2. Germline V gives CDR1 LNHDA, CDR2 SQIVND (reference sequence). This CDR3 has 15 amino acids. J lost 9 bases, V lost 3 bases, and 11 bases had no gene match. The CDR3 here is CASSILGTNVLEQFF. The CDR3 bases are TGTGCCAGTAGTATCTTGGGGACTAATGTACTTGAGCAGTTCTTC.

The chain joins TRBV25-1 to TRBJ2-7, with no clear D. The CDR3 is 15 amino acids. CDR1 MGHDK and CDR2 SYGVNS come from the germline V gene. The V end lost 1 base, the J end lost 2 bases, and 12 bases lay between the germline ends. This chain's CDR3 is CASSESVAVTYEQYF. The CDR3 nucleotides read TGTGCCAGCAGTGAATCCGTCGCCGTTACCTACGAGCAGTACTTC.

This clonotype was found a few times. The chain links TRBV19 to TRBJ2-7, with a possible D match to TRBD1 (6 bases). Trimming removed 4 bases at V and 4 bases at J, with 14 bases between. The CDR3 loop spans 14 amino acids. Looked up from germline, CDR1 is LNHDA and CDR2 is SQIVND (reference sequence). The CDR3 DNA sequence: TGTGCCAGTAGTAAACCTGGGACACTTTACGAGCAGTACTTC. It encodes CASSKPGTLYEQYF.

In this sample, this clonotype turned up many times. The V gene is TRBV29-1, the J gene TRBJ1-1; D unclear. This CDR3 comprises 12 residues. Germline CDR1 is SQVTM and CDR2 is ANQGSEA. V was pared by 4 bases and J by 5 bases, with 11 bases between. CDR3 sequence (DNA): TGCAGCGTTGCCCAGTCAGTGACTGAAGCTTTCTTT. Amino acids: CSVAQSVTEAFF.

This sequence joins TRBV7-2 and TRBJ2-3; possibly TRBD2 for D (5 bases). In germline, CDR1 is SGHTA, CDR2 FQGNSA. V was clipped by 5 bases and J by 5 bases, with 8 bases between them. CDR3 length: 12 amino acids. CDR3 region: CASSARVDTQYF. In nucleotides, the CDR3 is TGTGCCAGCAGCGCGCGGGTAGATACGCAGTATTTT.

The CDR3 spells CASSLVAGGRYEQFF. The CDR3 coding sequence is TGTGCCAGCAGCTTAGTAGCGGGAGGCCGGTATGAGCAGTTCTTC. The chain has TRBV7-2 and TRBJ2-1; 10 nucleotides align to TRBD2. This CDR3 has 15 amino acids. V gave up 1 base and J gave up 8 bases; unmatched junction bases: 5. Germline loops: CDR1 SGHTA, CDR2 FQGNSA.

The rearrangement links TRBV3-1 to TRBJ2-5; D is unresolved. This CDR3 contains 14 residues. Per the germline V gene, CDR1 is LGHDT and CDR2 is YNNKEL (reference sequence). Trimming removed 1 base at V and 1 base at J, with 7 bases between. The DNA for the CDR3 is TGTGCCAGCAGCCAAGCACACCGCCAAGAGACCCAGTACTTC. Translation: CASSQAHRQETQYF.

The rearrangement links TRBV28 to TRBJ1-5; TRBD1 might be the D (5 bases). The CDR3 totals 15 residues. With 4 bases removed from V and 1 base from J, the gap between germline ends came to 11 bases. The germline V gene encodes CDR1 MDHEN and CDR2 SYDVKM. The CDR3 DNA sequence: TGTGCCAGCAGTTGGGGACGCTACAGCAATCAGCCCCAGCATTTT. Translation: CASSWGRYSNQPQHF.

In its sample, this clonotype was seen a few times. V gene TRBV28 combines with J gene TRBJ1-2; unclear D gene. The germline V gene has CDR1 MDHEN and CDR2 SYDVKM. The ends were cut back, 1 base at V and 13 bases at J, with 19 bases in the middle. The CDR3 covers 14 residues. The CDR3 sequence: CASSLSVTTSVSTF. The CDR3 DNA is TGTGCCAGCAGTTTATCCGTGACCACCTCCGTGAGCACCTTC.

The gene calls are TRBV6-2 or TRBV6-3 and TRBJ1-5; no definite D call. CDR1 and CDR2 from the germline V gene are MNHEY and SVGEGT. Trimming left V 2 bases short and J 4 bases short, with 6 bases between. The CDR3 runs 13 residues. CDR3 DNA sequence: TGTGCCAGCAGTTACGAGGGAAATCAGCCCCAGCATTTT. Protein product: CASSYEGNQPQHF.

This clonotype was observed at least ten times. The gene calls are TRBV7-2 and TRBJ1-4; the D gene is possibly TRBD1 (6 bases). CDR3 length: 16 amino acids. Germline-derived CDR1 and CDR2 are SGHTA and FQGNSA. With 1 base removed from V and 2 bases from J, the gap between germline ends came to 11 bases. The CDR3 sequence is CASSLVRQATNEKLFF. In DNA, the CDR3 is TGTGCCAGCAGCTTAGTTCGACAGGCGACTAATGAAAAACTGTTTTTT.

This clonotype was picked up many times. The chain uses TRBV11-2 and TRBJ2-1; TRBD2 is a possible D gene (6 bases). The V end was cut by 0 bases, the J end by 5 bases, with 8 bases between. The CDR3 loop spans 14 amino acids. Germline V CDR1 and CDR2: SGHAT, FQNNGV. CDR3 loop: CASSLERTNNEQFF. The DNA for the CDR3 is TGTGCCAGCAGCTTAGAAAGGACTAACAATGAGCAGTTCTTC.

This rearrangement joins TRBV6-1 to TRBJ2-5; D gene unclear. V lost 2 bases to trimming and J lost 2 bases, with 12 bases between them. The CDR3 runs to 15 residues. Per the germline V gene, CDR1 is MNHNS and CDR2 is SASEGT. In DNA, the CDR3 is TGTGCCAGCAGTGAAATTCCGGCGAAACAAGAGACCCAGTACTTC. Protein: CASSEIPAKQETQYF.

At least ten counts were recorded for this clonotype. The chain has TRBV9 and TRBJ2-3; TRBD2 is a possible D gene (6 bases). This CDR3 region has 16 residues. The germline V gene encodes CDR1 SGDLS and CDR2 YYNGEE. Trimming left V 8 bases short and J 0 bases short, with 19 bases between. CDR3 in DNA: TGTGCCAGTAAACCCTCTGCGAGCGGGAGCACAGATACGCAGTATTTT. Protein product: CASKPSASGSTDTQYF.

The rearrangement uses TRBV7-6 and TRBJ2-7; D is possibly TRBD1 (5 bases). V gave up 5 bases and J gave up 9 bases, with 17 bases separating them. Looked up from germline, CDR1 is SGHVS and CDR2 is FNYEAQ. The CDR3 is 13 residues long. In DNA form, the CDR3 reads TGTGCCAGCAGCGTCCAGGGTGGTCGCTGGCAGTACTTC. Residues: CASSVQGGRWQYF.

The rearrangement links TRBV7-7 to TRBJ2-3; D might be TRBD2 (5 bases). V was shortened by 4 bases and J by 1 base, with 18 bases between the two germline ends. Looked up from germline, CDR1 is SSHAT and CDR2 is FNYEAQ (reference sequence). The CDR3 has 17 residues. The CDR3, as DNA: TGTGCCAGCAGCTCGGGAAGCGCAGCCTTTGGCACAGATACGCAGTATTTT. Amino acid sequence: CASSSGSAAFGTDTQYF.

The chain uses TRBV5-1 and TRBJ1-1; D is undetermined. The V end lost 7 bases, the J end lost 5 bases, and 15 bases lay between the germline ends. Germline assignment: CDR1 SGHRS and CDR2 YFSETQ. This CDR3 is 13 amino acids long. CDR3 loop: CASSYKGGTEAFF. Here the CDR3 DNA reads TGCGCCAGCTCTTACAAAGGTGGAACTGAAGCTTTCTTT. Full variable domain (missing parts from reference TRBV5-1 and TRBJ1-1): KAGVTQTPRYLIKTRGQQVTLSCSPISGHRSVSWYQQTPGQGLQFLFEYFSETQRNKGNFPGRFSGRQFSNSRSEMNVSTLELGDSALYLCASSYKGGTEAFFGQGTRLTVV.

In its sample, this clonotype was seen a few times. The J gene is TRBJ2-3, the V gene TRBV28, with 9 bases identical to TRBD2. The CDR3 has 15 residues. Germline trimming cut 4 bases from V and 5 bases from J; bases unmatched to any gene: 7. Looked up from germline, CDR1 is MDHEN and CDR2 is SYDVKM. CDR3 bases: TGTGCCAGCAGTTCCTTAGCGGGAGTGGGAGATACGCAGTATTTT. Translated, it gives CASSSLAGVGDTQYF.

The J gene is TRBJ1-2, the V gene TRBV7-9; 9 nucleotides agree with TRBD1. This CDR3 spans 14 amino acids. Germline assignment: CDR1 SEHNR and CDR2 FQNEAQ (reference sequence). The junction had 9 bases not matched to a gene; V was cut back by 5 bases and J by 8 bases. CDR3 region: CASSPPGQGKGYTF. Written as DNA, the CDR3 is TGTGCCAGCAGCCCCCCGGGACAGGGTAAAGGCTACACCTTC. The full variable domain, with the rest looked up from reference TRBV7-9 and TRBJ1-2, is DTGVSQNPRHKITKRGQNVTFRCDPISEHNRLYWYRQTLGQGPEFLTYFQNEAQLEKSRLLSDRFSAERPKGSFSTLEIQRTEQGDSAMYLCASSPPGQGKGYTFGSGTRLTVV.

This clonotype turned up a few times. V and J are TRBV18 and TRBJ2-7; D is perhaps TRBD2 (5 bases). Germline CDR1 and CDR2: KGHSH and LQKENI. CDR3 size: 15 residues. Deletions cut 6 bases from V and 1 base from J, with 16 bases between. The DNA for the CDR3 is TGTGCCAGCTCTGCGGGCCTTCAATTATCCTACGAGCAGTACTTC. Translated, it gives CASSAGLQLSYEQYF.

V usage is TRBV10-2 and J usage is TRBJ1-1; the match to TRBD1 covers 8 bases. Germline-derived CDR1 and CDR2 are WSHSY and SAAADI. This CDR3 has 14 residues. J lost 1 base, V lost 2 bases, and 0 bases had no gene match. For the CDR3, the DNA is TGCGCCAGCAGTGAGGGACAGGGGAACACTGAAGCTTTCTTT. Amino acids: CASSEGQGNTEAFF.

This clonotype has a handful of counts. The V and J genes are TRBV4-1 and TRBJ1-3; D not resolved. Trimming pared 1 base from V and 2 bases from J, leaving 9 bases between. The CDR3 runs 15 residues. Germline V gives CDR1 MGHRA, CDR2 YSYEKL. Here the CDR3 reads CASSQVEDTGNTIYF. The CDR3 DNA sequence: TGCGCCAGCAGCCAAGTGGAGGATACTGGAAACACCATATATTTT.

This clonotype showed up many times. V is TRBV7-9 and J is TRBJ1-2, with 10 positions matching TRBD1. Losses at the gene ends were 4 bases for V and 8 bases for J; bases not matched to a gene: 1. CDR3 length: 12 amino acids. Germline CDR1 SEHNR, CDR2 FQNEAQ (reference sequence). CDR3 in amino acids: CASSWDRGGYTF. CDR3 nucleotides: TGTGCCAGCAGCTGGGACAGGGGCGGCTACACCTTC.

This clonotype was counted ten times or more. The chain couples TRBV6-4 to TRBJ2-6; D is unresolved. The CDR3 runs to 15 residues. The V end lost 2 bases, the J end lost 0 bases, and 5 bases lay between the germline ends. The germline V gene has CDR1 MRHNA and CDR2 SNTAGT. DNA for the CDR3: TGTGCCAGCAGTGACGGTCTCTCTGGGGCCAACGTCCTGACTTTC. Amino acids: CASSDGLSGANVLTF.

In this sample, this clonotype turned up many times. This chain connects TRBV20-1 to TRBJ2-5; 12 bases are a match to TRBD2. The CDR3 consists of 16 residues. Germline V gives CDR1 DFQATT, CDR2 SNEGSKA (reference sequence). Germline trimming cut 3 bases from V and 5 bases from J; bases unmatched to any gene: 10. The CDR3 protein is CSASPPSGRVDETQYF. The CDR3 nucleotides are TGCAGTGCTAGTCCTCCTAGCGGGAGGGTTGATGAGACCCAGTACTTC.

The chain employs TRBV27 and TRBJ2-1; 8 bases match TRBD2. This CDR3 contains 15 residues. J gave up 7 bases and V 0 bases, and 5 bases lay outside the gene matches. Germline-derived CDR1 and CDR2 are MNHEY and SMNVEV (reference sequence). The CDR3 here is CASSLSSGSGNEQFF. CDR3 bases: TGTGCCAGCAGTTTATCGAGCGGGAGCGGAAATGAGCAGTTCTTC.

This clonotype has just a few counts. This chain links TRBV27 with TRBJ1-1; D remains ambiguous. Germline CDR1 MNHEY, CDR2 SMNVEV (reference sequence). CDR3 length equals 13 residues. The germline V and J ends were trimmed by 7 bases and 0 bases, with 9 bases remaining between them. CDR3 loop: CASTGLMNTEAFF. The DNA for the CDR3 is TGTGCCAGCACCGGCCTCATGAACACTGAAGCTTTCTTT.